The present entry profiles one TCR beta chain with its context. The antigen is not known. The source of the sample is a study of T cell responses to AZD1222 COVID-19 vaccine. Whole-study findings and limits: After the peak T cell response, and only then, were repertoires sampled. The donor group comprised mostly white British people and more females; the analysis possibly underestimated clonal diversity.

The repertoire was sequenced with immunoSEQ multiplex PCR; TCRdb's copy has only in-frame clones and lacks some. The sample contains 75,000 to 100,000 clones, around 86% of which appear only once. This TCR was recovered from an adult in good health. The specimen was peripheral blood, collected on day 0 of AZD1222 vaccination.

Here the CDR3 DNA reads TGTGCCAGTAGCCGGGGACTAGCGGGAGTGGAAGAGCAGTTCTTC. As protein: CASSRGLAGVEEQFF. The chain combines TRBV19 with TRBJ2-1; 14 nucleotides agree with TRBD2. The CDR3 runs to 15 residues. Trimming cost V 6 bases and J 10 bases; bases outside gene matches: 8. Germline CDR1 is LNHDA and CDR2 is SQIVND (reference sequence).